The rows below give T cell receptor beta chains drawn from one sample of a study of identical twins. TCRdb recomputed calls from the 5' RACE reads with MiXCR, one row per CDR3 protein. Of under 900,000 distinct CDR3 sequences listed, over 9% are singletons. These data also featured in a second study, about yellow fever vaccine responses in identical twins.

The sequenced material came from PBMCs. The receptors here all came from a woman aged 18-30 years in good health. CDR3s include the opening cysteine and the closing phenylalanine or tryptophan. A D gene is named only where the DNA matches it firmly. A clone size is listed for some rows: how often the clone was seen (once, few, many), or a class if it is expanded.

j_call | v_call | clone_size | d_call | cdr3_aa | cdr3_nt
TRBJ2-1 | TRBV29-1 | many | . | CSVAGFHEQFF | TGCAGCGTTGCTGGGTTTCATGAGCAGTTCTTC
TRBJ2-5 | TRBV12-3/TRBV12-4 | few | . | CASTSIGTQYF | TGTGCCAGCACCTCCATCGGGACCCAGTACTTC
TRBJ2-1 | TRBV7-8 | . | TRBD2 | CASSPGLAGVLNEQFF | TGTGCCAGCAGCCCCGGACTAGCGGGAGTTCTTAATGAGCAGTTCTTC
TRBJ1-1 | TRBV7-9 | many | TRBD1 | CASSSQGGANTEAFF | TGTGCCAGCAGCTCGCAGGGGGGAGCGAACACTGAAGCTTTCTTT
TRBJ1-5 | TRBV29-1 | . | . | CSVVEGAGASNQPQHF | TGCAGCGTTGTTGAAGGGGCAGGGGCTAGCAATCAGCCCCAGCATTTT
TRBJ1-2 | TRBV7-2 | many | . | CASSLVIDYGYTF | TGTGCCAGCAGCTTAGTGATCGACTATGGCTACACCTTC
TRBJ2-1 | TRBV20-1 | few | . | CSARNSGSSYNEQFF | TGCAGTGCTAGAAACAGCGGAAGCTCCTACAATGAGCAGTTCTTC
TRBJ1-1 | TRBV20-1 | . | . | CSARKGGTEAFF | TGCAGTGCTCGTAAGGGGGGGACTGAAGCTTTCTTT
TRBJ1-2 | TRBV6-1 | . | TRBD1 | CASSGTGGLYGYTF | TGTGCCAGCAGTGGGACAGGGGGATTGTATGGCTACACCTTC
TRBJ1-5 | TRBV20-1 | many | . | CSARENRINQPQHF | TGCAGTGCTAGAGAGAACAGGATTAATCAGCCCCAGCATTTT
TRBJ2-6 | TRBV11-2 | . | TRBD1 | CASSSLVPRTGLSGANVLTF | TGTGCCAGCAGCTCCCTCGTGCCCCGGACAGGGCTCTCTGGGGCCAACGTCCTGACTTTC